This T cell receptor beta chain was sequenced during a study of T cell responses to AZD1222 COVID-19 vaccine. In germline, CDR1 is GTSNPN, CDR2 SVGIG (reference sequence). The ends were cut back, 7 bases at V and 7 bases at J, with 20 bases in the middle. This CDR3 region has 13 residues. Method: immunoSEQ multiplex PCR; TCRdb's copy keeps in-frame clones and lacks some. The data hold tens of thousands of clones, with 90% observed a single time. The sample in question was peripheral blood, obtained 28 days after the second AZD1222 dose. The rearrangement uses TRBV30 and TRBJ2-7; weak D call: TRBD1 (7 bases). This receptor was taken from an adult who received the AZD1222 COVID-19 vaccine. CDR3 loop: CASQGGFVGEQYF. CDR3 DNA: TGTGCCTCTCAGGGGGGTTTTGTGGGAGAGCAGTACTTC.